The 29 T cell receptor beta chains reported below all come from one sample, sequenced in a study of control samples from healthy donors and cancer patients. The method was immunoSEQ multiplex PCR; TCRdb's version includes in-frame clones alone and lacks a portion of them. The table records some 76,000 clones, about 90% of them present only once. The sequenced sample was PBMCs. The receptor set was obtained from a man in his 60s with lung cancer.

CDR3 region: CASSYGQGGGVGEQYV. Here the CDR3 DNA reads TGTGCCAGCAGTTACGGTCAGGGAGGGGGAGTGGGCGAGCAGTACGTC. This chain connects TRBV6-6 to TRBJ2-7; TRBD2 might be the D (7 bases). From germline, CDR1 is MNHNY and CDR2 SVGAGI (reference sequence). Trimming took off 2 bases at V and 6 bases at J, with 20 bases between the two ends. CDR3 length equals 16 residues.

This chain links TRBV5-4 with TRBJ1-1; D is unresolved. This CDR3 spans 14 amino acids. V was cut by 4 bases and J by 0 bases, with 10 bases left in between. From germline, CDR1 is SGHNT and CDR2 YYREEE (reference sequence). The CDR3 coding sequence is TGTGCCAGCAGCCCCCCGGCAGTGAACACTGAAGCTTTCTTT. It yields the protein CASSPPAVNTEAFF. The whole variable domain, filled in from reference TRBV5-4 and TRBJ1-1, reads ETGVTQSPTHLIKTRGQQVTLRCSSQSGHNTVSWYQQALGQGPQFIFQYYREEENGRGNFPPRFSGLQFPNYSSELNVNALELDDSALYLCASSPPAVNTEAFFGQGTRLTVV.

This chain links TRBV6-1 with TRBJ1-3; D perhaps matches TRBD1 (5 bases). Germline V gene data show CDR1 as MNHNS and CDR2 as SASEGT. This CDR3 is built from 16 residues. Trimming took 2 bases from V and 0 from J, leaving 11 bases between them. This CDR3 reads CASSEQGRSSGNTIYF. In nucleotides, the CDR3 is TGTGCCAGCAGTGAACAGGGACGGAGCTCTGGAAACACCATATATTTT.

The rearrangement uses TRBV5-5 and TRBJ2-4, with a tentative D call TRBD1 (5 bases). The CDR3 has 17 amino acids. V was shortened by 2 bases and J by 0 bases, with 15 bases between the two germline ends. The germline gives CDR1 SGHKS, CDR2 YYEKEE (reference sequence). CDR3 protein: CASSLVVTALAKNIQYF. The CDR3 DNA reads TGTGCCAGCAGCTTAGTGGTGACAGCACTAGCCAAAAACATTCAGTACTTC.

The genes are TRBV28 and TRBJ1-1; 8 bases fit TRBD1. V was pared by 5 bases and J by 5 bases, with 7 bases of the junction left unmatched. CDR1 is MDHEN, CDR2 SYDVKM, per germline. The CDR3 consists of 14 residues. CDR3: CASSPRQGWTEAFF. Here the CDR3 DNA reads TGTGCCAGCAGTCCTAGACAGGGGTGGACTGAAGCTTTCTTT.

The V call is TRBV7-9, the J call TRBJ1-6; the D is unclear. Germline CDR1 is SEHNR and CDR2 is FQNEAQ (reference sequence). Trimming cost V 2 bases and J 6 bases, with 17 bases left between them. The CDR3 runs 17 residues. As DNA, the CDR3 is TGTGCCAGCAGCTTAAATGCGTTAGGGTTTCCTAATTCACCCCTCCACTTT. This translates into CASSLNALGFPNSPLHF.

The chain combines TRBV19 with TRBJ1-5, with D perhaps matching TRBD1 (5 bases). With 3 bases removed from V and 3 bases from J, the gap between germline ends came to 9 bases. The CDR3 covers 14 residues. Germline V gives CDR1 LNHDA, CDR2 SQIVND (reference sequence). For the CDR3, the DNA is TGTGCCAGTAGTATCACCAGGGACAATCAGCCCCAGCATTTT. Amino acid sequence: CASSITRDNQPQHF. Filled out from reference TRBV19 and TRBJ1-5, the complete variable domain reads DGGITQSPKYLFRKEGQNVTLSCEQNLNHDAMYWYRQDPGQGLRLIYYSQIVNDFQKGDIAEGYSVSREKKESFPLTVTSAQKNPTAFYLCASSITRDNQPQHFGDGTRLSIL.

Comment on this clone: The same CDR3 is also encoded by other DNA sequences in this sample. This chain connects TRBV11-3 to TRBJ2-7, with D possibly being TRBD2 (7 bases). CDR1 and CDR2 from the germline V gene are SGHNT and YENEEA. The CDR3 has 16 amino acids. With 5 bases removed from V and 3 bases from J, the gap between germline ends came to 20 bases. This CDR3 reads CASSQKEGEGDYEQYV. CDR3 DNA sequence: TGTGCCAGCAGCCAGAAGGAGGGGGAGGGGGACTACGAGCAGTACGTC.

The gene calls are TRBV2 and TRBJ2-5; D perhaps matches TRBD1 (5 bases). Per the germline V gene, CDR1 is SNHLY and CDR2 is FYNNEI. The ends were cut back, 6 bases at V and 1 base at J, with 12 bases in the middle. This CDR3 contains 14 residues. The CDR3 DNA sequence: TGTGCCAGCAGAGTCACAGGAGTCCAAGAGACCCAGTACTTC. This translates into CASRVTGVQETQYF.

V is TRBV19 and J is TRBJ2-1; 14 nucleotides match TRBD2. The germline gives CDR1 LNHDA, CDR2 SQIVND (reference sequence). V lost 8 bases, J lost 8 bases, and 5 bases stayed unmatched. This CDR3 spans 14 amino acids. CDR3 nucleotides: TGTGCCAGTGGACTAGCGGGGGGCCTAGATGAGCAGTTCTTC. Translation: CASGLAGGLDEQFF.

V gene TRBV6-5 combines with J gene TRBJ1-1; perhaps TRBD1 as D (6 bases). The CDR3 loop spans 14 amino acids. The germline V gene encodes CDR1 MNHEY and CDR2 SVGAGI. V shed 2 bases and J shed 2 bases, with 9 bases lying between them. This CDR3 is CASSYETGNTEAFF. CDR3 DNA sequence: TGTGCCAGCAGTTACGAGACAGGAAACACTGAAGCTTTCTTT.

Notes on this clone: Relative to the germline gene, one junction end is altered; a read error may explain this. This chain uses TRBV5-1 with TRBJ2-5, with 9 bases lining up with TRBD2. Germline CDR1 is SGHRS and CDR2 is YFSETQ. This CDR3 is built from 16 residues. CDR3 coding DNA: TGCGCCCGCAGCTTGGCCGGGCGGGGGGGCCAAGAGACCCAGTACTTC. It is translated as CARSLAGRGGQETQYF.

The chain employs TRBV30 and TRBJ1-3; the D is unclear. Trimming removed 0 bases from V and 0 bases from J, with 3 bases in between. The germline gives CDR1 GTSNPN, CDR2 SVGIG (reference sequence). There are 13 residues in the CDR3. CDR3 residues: CAWSVYSGNTIYF. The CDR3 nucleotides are TGTGCCTGGAGTGTTTACTCTGGAAACACCATATATTTT.

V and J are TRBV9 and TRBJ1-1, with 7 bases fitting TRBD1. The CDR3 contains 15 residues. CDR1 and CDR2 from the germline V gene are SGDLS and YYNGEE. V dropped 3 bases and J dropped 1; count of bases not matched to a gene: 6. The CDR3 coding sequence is TGTGCCAGCAGCGCCCAGACAGGGACGAACACTGAAGCTTTCTTT. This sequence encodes CASSAQTGTNTEAFF. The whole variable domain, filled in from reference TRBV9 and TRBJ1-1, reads DSGVTQTPKHLITATGQRVTLRCSPRSGDLSVYWYQQSLDQGLQFLIQYYNGEERAKGNILERFSAQQFPDLHSELNLSSLELGDSALYFCASSAQTGTNTEAFFGQGTRLTVV.

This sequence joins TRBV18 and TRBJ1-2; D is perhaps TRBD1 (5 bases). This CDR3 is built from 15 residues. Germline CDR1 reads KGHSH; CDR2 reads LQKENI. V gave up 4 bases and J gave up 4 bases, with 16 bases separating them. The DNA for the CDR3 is TGTGCCAGCTCACGCGAAAATCGACAGACCTATGGCTACACCTTC. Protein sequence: CASSRENRQTYGYTF.

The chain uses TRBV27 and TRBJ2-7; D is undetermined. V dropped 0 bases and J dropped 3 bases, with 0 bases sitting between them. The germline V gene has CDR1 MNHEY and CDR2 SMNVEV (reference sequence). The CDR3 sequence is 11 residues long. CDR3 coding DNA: TGTGCCAGCAGTTTATCCTACGAGCAGTACGTC. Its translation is CASSLSYEQYV.

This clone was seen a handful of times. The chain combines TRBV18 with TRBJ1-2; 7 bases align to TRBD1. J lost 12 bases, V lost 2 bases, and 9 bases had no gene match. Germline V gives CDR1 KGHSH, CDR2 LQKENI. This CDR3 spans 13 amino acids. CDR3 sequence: CASSPDRVNVDTF. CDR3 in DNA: TGTGCCAGCTCACCAGACAGGGTAAACGTTGACACCTTC.

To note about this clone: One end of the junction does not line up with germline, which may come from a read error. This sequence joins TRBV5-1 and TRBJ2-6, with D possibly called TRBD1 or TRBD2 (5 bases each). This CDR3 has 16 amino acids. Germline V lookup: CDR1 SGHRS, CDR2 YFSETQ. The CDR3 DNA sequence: TGCGCCAGCACCTTGGGGGAGAACTCTGGGGCCAACGTCCTGACTTTC. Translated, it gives CASTLGENSGANVLTF.

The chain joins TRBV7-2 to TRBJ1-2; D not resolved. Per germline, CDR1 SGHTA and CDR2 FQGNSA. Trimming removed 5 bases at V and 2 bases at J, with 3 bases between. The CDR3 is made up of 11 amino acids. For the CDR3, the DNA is TGTGCCAGCAGCCAGAACTATGGCTACACCTTC. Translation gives CASSQNYGYTF.

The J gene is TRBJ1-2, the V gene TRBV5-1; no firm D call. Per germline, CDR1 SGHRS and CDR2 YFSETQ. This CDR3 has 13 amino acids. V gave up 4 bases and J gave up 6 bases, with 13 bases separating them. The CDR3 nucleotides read TGCGCCAGCAGCCTTGACGCGGGAGATGGCTACACCTTC. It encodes CASSLDAGDGYTF. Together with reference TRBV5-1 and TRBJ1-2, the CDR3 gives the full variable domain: KAGVTQTPRYLIKTRGQQVTLSCSPISGHRSVSWYQQTPGQGLQFLFEYFSETQRNKGNFPGRFSGRQFSNSRSEMNVSTLELGDSALYLCASSLDAGDGYTFGSGTRLTVV.

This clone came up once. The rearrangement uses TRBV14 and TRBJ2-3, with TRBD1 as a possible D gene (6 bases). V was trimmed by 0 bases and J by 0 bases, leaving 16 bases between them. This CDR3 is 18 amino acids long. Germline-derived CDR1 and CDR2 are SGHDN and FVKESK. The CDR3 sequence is CASSQDRWTEPSTDTQYF. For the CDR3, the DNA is TGTGCCAGCAGCCAAGATCGCTGGACAGAGCCTAGCACAGATACGCAGTATTTT.

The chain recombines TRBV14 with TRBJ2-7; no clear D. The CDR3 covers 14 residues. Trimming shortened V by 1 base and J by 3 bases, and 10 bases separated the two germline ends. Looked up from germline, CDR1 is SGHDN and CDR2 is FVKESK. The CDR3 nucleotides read TGTGCCAGCAGCCAAGGGGCAGGCATCTACGAGCAGTACGTC. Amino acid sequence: CASSQGAGIYEQYV.

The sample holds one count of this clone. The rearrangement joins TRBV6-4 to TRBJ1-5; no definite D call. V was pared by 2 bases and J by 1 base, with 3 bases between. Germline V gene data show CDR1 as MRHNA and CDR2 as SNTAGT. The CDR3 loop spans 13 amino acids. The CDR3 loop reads CASSDGSNQPQHF. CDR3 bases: TGTGCCAGCAGTGACGGCAGCAATCAGCCCCAGCATTTT.

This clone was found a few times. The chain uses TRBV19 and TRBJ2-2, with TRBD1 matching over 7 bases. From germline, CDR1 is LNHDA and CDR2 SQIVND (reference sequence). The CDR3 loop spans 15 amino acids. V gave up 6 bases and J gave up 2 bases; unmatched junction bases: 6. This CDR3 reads CASRDRDSNTGELFF. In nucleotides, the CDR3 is TGTGCCAGTAGGGATCGGGACAGCAACACCGGGGAGCTGTTTTTT.

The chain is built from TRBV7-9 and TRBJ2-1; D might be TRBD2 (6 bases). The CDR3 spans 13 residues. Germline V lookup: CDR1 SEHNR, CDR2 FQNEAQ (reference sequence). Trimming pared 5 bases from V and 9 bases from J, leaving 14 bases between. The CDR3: CASSRDRGIEQFF. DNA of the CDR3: TGTGCCAGCAGCCGGGATCGGGGGATTGAGCAGTTCTTC.

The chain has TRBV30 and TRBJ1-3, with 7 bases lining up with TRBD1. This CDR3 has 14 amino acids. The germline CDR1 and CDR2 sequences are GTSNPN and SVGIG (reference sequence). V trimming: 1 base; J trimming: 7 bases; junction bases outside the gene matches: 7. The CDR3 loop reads CAWSGGGYSNTIYF. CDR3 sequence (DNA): TGTGCCTGGAGTGGAGGGGGCTACAGCAACACCATATATTTT.

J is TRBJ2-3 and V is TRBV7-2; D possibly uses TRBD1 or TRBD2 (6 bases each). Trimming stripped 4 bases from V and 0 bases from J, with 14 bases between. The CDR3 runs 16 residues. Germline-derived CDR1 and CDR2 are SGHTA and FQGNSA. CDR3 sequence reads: CASSSLGGGSTDTQYF. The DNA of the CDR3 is TGTGCCAGCAGCTCATTGGGGGGCGGAAGCACAGATACGCAGTATTTT.

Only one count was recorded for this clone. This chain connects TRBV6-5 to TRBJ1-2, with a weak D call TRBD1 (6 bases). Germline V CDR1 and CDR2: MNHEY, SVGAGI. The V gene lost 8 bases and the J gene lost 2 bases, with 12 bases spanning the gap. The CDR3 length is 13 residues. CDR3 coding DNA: TGTGCCAGCCGACAGGTTTCGAACTATGGCTACACCTTC. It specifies CASRQVSNYGYTF.

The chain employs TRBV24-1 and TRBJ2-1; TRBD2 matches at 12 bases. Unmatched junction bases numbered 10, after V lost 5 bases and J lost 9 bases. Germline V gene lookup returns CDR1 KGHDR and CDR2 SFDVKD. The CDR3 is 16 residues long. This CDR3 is CATSGSATSGGVEQFF. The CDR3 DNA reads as TGTGCCACCAGTGGGTCTGCGACTAGCGGGGGTGTTGAGCAGTTCTTC.